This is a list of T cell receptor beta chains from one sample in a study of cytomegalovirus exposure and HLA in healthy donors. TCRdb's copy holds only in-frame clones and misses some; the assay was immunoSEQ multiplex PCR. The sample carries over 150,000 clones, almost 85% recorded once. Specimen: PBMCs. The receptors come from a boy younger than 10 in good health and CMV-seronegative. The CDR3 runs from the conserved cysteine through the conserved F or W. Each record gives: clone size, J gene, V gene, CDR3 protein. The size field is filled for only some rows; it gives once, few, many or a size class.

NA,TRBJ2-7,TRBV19,CASSMGRTSYEQYF
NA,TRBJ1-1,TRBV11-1,CASSPRRRNTEAFF
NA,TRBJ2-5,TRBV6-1,CASSEDYLGETQYF
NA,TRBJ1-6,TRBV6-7,CASTQLHSPLHF
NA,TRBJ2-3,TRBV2,CASSELGTSGTDTQYF
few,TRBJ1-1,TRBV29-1,CSGTGGETEAFF
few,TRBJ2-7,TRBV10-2,CASIEASGRGEQYF
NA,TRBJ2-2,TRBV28,CASSSPSGELFF
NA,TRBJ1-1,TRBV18,CASSPEIQGPRQNTEAFF
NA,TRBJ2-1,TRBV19,CASSMGPGVYNEQFF
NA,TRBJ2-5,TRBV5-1,CASSLSPGETQYF
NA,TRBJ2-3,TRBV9,CASSVGFGTASTDTQYF
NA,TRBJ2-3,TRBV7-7,CASSPTLDLEDTQYF
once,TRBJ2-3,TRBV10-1,CASSRDSEQDTQYF
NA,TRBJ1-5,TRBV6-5,CATKGSGTGSQPQHF
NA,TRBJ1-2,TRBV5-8,CASRLTGYEDGYTF
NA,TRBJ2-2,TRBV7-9,CAGEGKGVGELFF
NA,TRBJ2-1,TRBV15,CATSRGLVGSYNEQFF
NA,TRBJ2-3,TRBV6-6,CASSYAGGRTDTQYF
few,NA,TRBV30,CAWSVLEDSSYEQYF
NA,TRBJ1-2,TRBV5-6,CASSLYEGSGYTF
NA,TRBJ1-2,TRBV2,CASSEARQELNYGYTF
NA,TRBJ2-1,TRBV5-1,CASSLDPGTGNNEQFF
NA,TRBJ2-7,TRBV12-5,CASGLAGTGSSYEQYF
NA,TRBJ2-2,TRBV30,CASSGWGAGELFF
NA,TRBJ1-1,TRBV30,CAWSVEGHSTEAFF
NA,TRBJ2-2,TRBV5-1,CASSKELPGELFF
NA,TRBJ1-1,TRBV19,CASRRDRGRNTEAFF
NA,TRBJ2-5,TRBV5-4,CASSLDGGRAETQYF
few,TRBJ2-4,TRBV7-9,CASSLRASGDIQYF
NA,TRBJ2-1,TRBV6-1,CASSEAQRLYNEQFF
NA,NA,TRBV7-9,CASSLGSYEQYF